This T cell receptor (beta chain) was captured by sequencing in a study of T cell responses to AZD1222 COVID-19 vaccine (dated by TCRdb to about 2021). About the investigation overall: A total of around 240 trial participants underwent TCR sequencing, of whom around 200 received two doses of AZD1222 and about 25 received two doses of the MenACWY control vaccine. Trial participants were enrolled by age into subgroups of 18-55, 56-69 and 70-plus years, and around 150, 29 and 61 TCR-sequenced participants, respectively, were included in these subgroups. What the work shows at the level of the full study, not this receptor alone: Because no samples from the day 14 peak response were available, repertoires could be characterized only after the peak T cell response. The 56-69-year group was small, and its depth increase did not reach significance, likely because of low power. Spike-specific TCR breadth and depth rose significantly after two AZD1222 doses compared with day 0 and with MenACWY recipients. Conclusions about previously exposed vaccinees are limited, since just six AZD1222 recipients were seropositive for SARS-CoV-2 at baseline. Most participants were white British and females outnumbered males, and the authors suggested that clonal diversity may have been underestimated. The vaccine-associated CD4 TCRs covered the entire spike protein, and the dominant responses fell in regions 160-218 and 743-854. Reportedly, close to half of the unique spike-specific TCRs recognized epitopes lying outside the regions that are mutated in the B.1.351 and B.1.1.7 variants.

The sample's time point label, in plain terms: about 28 days (+/-7) after the second vaccine dose. AZD1222 recipients whose second dose came at about 4 weeks and those whose second dose came at about 12 weeks were combined into one group, since spike-specific TCR depth and breadth did not differ between the two schedules. Vaccinee samples were obtained from the UK trials COV001 and COV002, which included a single-blind randomized controlled phase 2/3 trial of AZD1222 (ChAdOx1 nCoV-19) in healthy adults. For TCRbeta chain sequencing, PBMC samples were collected from trial participants at day 0 and at day 28 after the second dose. A note on this clone: Which antigen it targets is not known. No per-base quality is available; no much larger clone lies one base away.

The CDR3 regions of human TCRbeta chains were subjected to immunosequencing. The authors' pipeline ran thus. Repertoire TCRs were checked for matches against a reference library of SARS-CoV-2-specific TCRs that had been generated using the MIRA antigen-specificity platform. Breadth meant the fraction of unique TCRs that were SARS-CoV-2-associated, whereas depth meant the fraction of total T cells that were SARS-CoV-2-associated. Using the MIRA data, each spike-specific TCR was mapped to the spike region that the TCR reacts to and placed in a CD4 or CD8 class. Log10-transformed breadth and depth values were compared by one-way ANOVA with Sidak's multiple comparisons tests. This immuneACCESS table, as held by TCRdb, lists in-frame sequences with V and J called but not all clones. Of the missing ones, under half trace to an unresolved V gene in checked studies; the others have no known cause. V and J calls and clone size are given by that table; D and trimming were obtained from the DNA. The sample data list 140,000 to 150,000 clones, and roughly 88% of these were observed just once. The top ten clonotypes cover less than 2% of the sample.

From a lookup of the germline V gene, CDR1 and CDR2 are ENHRY and SYGVKD. The CDR3 goes from the cysteine to the phenylalanine over 15 residues. Only the CDR3 region is kept as DNA, spanning 45 bases read in frame from base 1. Relative to germline, V is 6 bases shorter and J is 3 bases shorter, with 16 bases between their ends. The TCR originated in an adult who received the AZD1222 COVID-19 vaccine. Rearrangement joined TRBV10-3 to TRBJ2-3; the D gene is perhaps TRBD2, from 7 matching bases. The sequencing here drew on peripheral blood, taken 28 days after the second AZD1222 dose. The nucleotide sequence is given as TGTGCCATCAGGGCCTTAGGGGGGGCGACAGATACGCAGTATTTT. Its product reads: CAIRALGGATDTQYF.